This entry features one TCR beta chain sequence. The antigen remains unidentified. The entry originates in a study of identical twins. Findings and caveats of the study: Abundant cord blood beta clonotypes carried fewer insertions; memory repertoires showed none. Partial confounding of zero-insertion analyses by invariant MAIT and iNKT cells was possible. Out-of-frame alpha sequences common to twins exhibited a surplus of low generation probability.

The CDR3 contains 14 residues. Germline CDR1 reads LNHNV; CDR2 reads YYDKDF (reference sequence). Trimming pared 1 base from V and 6 bases from J, leaving 10 bases between. TCRdb independently ran MiXCR on the 5' RACE reads; one entry per CDR3 protein. The sample comprises 1.5 million to 2 million distinct CDR3 sequences, 32% of which are singletons, and 0.25% to 0.3% rests with the top ten. What was sequenced was cord blood. This sequence joins TRBV15 and TRBJ2-1; D gene unclear. The clonotype originates from a newborn girl in good health. CDR3 sequence reads: CATSRAPARNEQFF. Written as DNA, the CDR3 is TGTGCCACCAGCAGAGCCCCCGCCCGCAATGAGCAGTTCTTC.